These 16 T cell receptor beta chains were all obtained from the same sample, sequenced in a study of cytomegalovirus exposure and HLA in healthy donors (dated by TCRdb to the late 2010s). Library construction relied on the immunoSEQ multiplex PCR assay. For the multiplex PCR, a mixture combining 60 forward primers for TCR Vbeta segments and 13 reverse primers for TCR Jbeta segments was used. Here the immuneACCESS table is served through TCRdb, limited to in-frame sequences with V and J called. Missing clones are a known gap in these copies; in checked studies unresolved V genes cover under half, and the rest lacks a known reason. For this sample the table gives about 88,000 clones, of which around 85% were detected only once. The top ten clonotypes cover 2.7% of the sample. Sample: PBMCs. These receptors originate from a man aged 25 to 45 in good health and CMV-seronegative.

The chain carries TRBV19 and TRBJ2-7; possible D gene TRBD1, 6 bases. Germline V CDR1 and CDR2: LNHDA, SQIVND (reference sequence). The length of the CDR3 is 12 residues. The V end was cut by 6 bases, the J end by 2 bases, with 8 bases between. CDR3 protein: CASRDRAYEQYF. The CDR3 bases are TGTGCCAGTAGGGACAGAGCCTACGAGCAGTACTTC. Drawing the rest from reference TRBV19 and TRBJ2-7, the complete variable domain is DGGITQSPKYLFRKEGQNVTLSCEQNLNHDAMYWYRQDPGQGLRLIYYSQIVNDFQKGDIAEGYSVSREKKESFPLTVTSAQKNPTAFYLCASRDRAYEQYFGPGTRLTVT.

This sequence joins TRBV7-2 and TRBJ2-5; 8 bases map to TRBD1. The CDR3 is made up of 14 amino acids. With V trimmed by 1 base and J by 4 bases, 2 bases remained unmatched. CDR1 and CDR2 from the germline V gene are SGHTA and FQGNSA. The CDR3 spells CASSLVGQGETQYF. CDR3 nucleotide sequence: TGTGCCAGCAGCTTAGTCGGACAGGGAGAGACCCAGTACTTC.

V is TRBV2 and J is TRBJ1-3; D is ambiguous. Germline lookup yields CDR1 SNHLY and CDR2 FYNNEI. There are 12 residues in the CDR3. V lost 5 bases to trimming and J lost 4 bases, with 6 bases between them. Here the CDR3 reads CASSLEGNTIYF. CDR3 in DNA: TGTGCCAGCAGTCTGGAGGGAAACACCATATATTTT.

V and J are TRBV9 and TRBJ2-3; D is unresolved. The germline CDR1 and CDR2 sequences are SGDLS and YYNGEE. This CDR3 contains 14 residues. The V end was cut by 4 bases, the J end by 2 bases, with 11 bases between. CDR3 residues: CASSMTATTDTQYF. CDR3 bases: TGTGCCAGCAGCATGACTGCCACCACAGATACGCAGTATTTT.

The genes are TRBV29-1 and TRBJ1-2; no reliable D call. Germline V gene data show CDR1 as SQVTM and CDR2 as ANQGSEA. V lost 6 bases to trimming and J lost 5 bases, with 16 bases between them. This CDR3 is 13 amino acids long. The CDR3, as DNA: TGCAGCGTATTACTCCCCTCCCTATATGGCTACACCTTC. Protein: CSVLLPSLYGYTF.

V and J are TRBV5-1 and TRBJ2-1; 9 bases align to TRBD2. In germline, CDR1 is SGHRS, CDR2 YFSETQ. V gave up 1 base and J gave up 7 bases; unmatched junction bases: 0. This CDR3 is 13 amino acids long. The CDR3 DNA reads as TGCGCCAGCAGCTTGCTAGCGGGGAATGAGCAGTTCTTC. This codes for CASSLLAGNEQFF.

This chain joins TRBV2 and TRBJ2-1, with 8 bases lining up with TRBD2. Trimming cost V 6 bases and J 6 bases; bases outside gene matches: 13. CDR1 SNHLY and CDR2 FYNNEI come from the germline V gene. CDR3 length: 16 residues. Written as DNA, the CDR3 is TGTGCCAGCAGGCAATTCAGCGGGGGCCTCGGCAATGAGCAGTTCTTC. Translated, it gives CASRQFSGGLGNEQFF.

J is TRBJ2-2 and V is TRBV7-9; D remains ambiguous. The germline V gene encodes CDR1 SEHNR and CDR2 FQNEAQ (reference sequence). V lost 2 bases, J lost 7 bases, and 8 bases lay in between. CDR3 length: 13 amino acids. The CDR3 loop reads CASSLSANGELFF. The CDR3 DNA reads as TGTGCCAGCAGCTTAAGCGCGAACGGGGAGCTGTTTTTT.

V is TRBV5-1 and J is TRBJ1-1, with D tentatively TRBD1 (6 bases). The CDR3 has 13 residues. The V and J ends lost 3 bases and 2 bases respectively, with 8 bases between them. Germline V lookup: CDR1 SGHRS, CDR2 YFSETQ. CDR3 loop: CASSSGTNTEAFF. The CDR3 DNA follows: TGCGCCAGCAGCTCCGGGACAAACACTGAAGCTTTCTTT.

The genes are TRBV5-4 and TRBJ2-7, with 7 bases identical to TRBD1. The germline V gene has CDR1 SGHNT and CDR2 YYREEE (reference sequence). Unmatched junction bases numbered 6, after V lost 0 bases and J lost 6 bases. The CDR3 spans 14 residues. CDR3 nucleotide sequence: TGTGCCAGCAGCTTGGAATACGACAGGGCCGAGCAGTACTTC. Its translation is CASSLEYDRAEQYF.

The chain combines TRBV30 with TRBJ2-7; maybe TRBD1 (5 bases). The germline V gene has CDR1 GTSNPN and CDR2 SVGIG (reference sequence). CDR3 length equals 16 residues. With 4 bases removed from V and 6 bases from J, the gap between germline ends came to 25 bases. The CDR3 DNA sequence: TGTGCCTGGAATACAGCAGGGCCACTCATAGAGCGCGAGCAGTACTTC. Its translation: CAWNTAGPLIEREQYF.

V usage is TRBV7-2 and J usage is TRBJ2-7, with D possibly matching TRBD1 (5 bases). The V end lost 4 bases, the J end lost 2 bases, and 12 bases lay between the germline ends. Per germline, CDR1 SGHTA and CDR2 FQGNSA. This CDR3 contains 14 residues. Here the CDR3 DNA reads TGTGCCAGCAGCTCACGGACGGACACCTACGAGCAGTACTTC. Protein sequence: CASSSRTDTYEQYF.

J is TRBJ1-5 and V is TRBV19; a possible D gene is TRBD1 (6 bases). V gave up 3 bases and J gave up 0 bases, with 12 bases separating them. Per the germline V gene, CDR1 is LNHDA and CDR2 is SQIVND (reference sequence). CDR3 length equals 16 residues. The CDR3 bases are TGTGCCAGTAGTATTACGGGACACGATAGCAATCAGCCCCAGCATTTT. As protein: CASSITGHDSNQPQHF.

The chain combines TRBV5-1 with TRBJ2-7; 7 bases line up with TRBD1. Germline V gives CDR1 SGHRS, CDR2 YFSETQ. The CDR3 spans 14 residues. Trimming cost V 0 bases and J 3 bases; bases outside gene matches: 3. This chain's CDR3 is CASSLAGQVYEQYF. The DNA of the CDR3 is TGCGCCAGCAGCTTGGCTGGACAGGTCTACGAGCAGTACTTC.

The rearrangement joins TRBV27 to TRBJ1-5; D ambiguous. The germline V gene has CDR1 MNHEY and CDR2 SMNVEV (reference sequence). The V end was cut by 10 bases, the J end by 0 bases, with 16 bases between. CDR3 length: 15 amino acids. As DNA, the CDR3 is TGTGCCATCACCAGTCTAGATGCTAGCAATCAGCCCCAGCATTTT. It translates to CAITSLDASNQPQHF.

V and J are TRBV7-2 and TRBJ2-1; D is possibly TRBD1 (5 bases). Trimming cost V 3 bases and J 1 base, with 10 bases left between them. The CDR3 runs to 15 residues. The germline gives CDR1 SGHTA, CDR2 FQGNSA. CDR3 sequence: CASSFYQGSYNEQFF. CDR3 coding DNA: TGTGCCAGCAGCTTTTACCAGGGTTCCTACAATGAGCAGTTCTTC.